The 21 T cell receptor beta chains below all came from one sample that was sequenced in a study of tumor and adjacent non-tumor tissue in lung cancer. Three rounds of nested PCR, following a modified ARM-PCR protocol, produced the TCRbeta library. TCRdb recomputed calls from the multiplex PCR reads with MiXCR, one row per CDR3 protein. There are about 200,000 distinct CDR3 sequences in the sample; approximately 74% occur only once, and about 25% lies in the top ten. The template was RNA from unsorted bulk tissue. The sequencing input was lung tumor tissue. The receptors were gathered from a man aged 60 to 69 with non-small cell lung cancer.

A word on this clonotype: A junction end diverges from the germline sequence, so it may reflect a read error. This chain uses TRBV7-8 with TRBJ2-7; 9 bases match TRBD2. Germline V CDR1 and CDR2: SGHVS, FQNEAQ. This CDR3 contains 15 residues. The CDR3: CASSLVATSGYEQYF. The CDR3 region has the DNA TGTGCCAGTAGCTTAGTGGCGACTAGCGGCTACGAGCAGTACTTC.

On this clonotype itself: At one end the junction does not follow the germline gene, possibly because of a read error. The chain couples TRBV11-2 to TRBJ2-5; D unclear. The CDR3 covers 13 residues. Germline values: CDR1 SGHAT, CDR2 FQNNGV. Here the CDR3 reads CASRLGLGETQYF. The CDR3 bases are TGTGCCAGCAGATTAGGTCTAGGGGAGACCCAGTACTTC.

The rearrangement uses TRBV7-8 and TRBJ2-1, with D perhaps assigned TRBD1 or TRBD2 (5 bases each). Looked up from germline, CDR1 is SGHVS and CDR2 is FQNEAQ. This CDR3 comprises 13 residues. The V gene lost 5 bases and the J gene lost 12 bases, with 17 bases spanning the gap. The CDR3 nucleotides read TGTGCCAGCAGCATAGAGACAGCCCGGGGGCAGTTCTTC. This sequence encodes CASSIETARGQFF. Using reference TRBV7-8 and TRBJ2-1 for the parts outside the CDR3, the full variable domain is GAGVSQSPRYKVAKRGQDVALRCDPISGHVSLFWYQQALGQGPEFLTYFQNEAQLDKSGLPSDRFFAERPEGSVSTLKIQRTQQEDSAVYLCASSIETARGQFFGPGTRLTVL.

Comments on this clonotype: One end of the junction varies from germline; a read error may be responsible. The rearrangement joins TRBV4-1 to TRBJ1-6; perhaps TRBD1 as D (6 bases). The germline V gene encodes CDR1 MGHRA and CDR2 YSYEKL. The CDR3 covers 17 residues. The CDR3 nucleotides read TGCCCCAGCAGCCATGACGGCAGGGGAAGGTATAATTCACCCCTCCACTTT. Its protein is CPSSHDGRGRYNSPLHF.

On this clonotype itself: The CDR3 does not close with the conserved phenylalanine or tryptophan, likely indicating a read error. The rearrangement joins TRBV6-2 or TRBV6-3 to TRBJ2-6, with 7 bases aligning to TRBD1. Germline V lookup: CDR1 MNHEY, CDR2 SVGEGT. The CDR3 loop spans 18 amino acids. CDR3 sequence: CASSPLDRVSYGANVLTY. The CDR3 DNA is TGTGCTAGCAGTCCCCTCGACAGGGTATCTTACGGGGCCAACGTCCTGACTTAC.

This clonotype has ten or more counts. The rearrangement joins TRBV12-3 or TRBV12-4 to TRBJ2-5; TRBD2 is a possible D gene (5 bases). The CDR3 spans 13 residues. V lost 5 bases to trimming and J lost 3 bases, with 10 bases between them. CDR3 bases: TGTGCCAGCAGTGACTATGAGGAAGAGACCCAGTACTTC. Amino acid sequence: CASSDYEEETQYF.

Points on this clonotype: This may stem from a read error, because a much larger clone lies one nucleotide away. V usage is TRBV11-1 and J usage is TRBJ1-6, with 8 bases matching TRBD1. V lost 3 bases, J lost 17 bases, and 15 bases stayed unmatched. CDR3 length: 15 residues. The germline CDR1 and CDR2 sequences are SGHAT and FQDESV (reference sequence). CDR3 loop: CASSFRDRKNAPFHF. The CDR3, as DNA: TGTGCCAGCAGCTTCCGGGACAGGAAAAACGCGCCCTTCCACTTT.

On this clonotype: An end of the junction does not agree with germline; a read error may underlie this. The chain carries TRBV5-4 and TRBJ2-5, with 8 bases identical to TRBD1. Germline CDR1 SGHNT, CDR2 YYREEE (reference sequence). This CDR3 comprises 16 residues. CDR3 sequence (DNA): TGTGCCAGCAGCAAAGGGGGCAGGGGGCGCCGAGAGACGCAGTACTTC. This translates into CASSKGGRGRRETQYF.

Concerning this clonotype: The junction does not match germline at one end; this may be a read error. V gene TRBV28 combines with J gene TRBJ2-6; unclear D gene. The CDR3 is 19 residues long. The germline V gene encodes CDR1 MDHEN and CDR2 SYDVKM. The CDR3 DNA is TGTACCAGCTTTTCTCCCCTTCTGAGTCAGGTGGCTGGGGCCAACGTCCTGACTTTC. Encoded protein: CTSFSPLLSQVAGANVLTF.

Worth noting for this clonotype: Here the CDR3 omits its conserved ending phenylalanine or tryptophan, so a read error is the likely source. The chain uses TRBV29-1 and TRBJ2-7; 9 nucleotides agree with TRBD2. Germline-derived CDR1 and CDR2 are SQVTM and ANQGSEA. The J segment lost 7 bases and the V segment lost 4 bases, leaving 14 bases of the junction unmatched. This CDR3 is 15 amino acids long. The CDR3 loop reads CSVVFRAGGPGEQYS. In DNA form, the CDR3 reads TGCAGCGTTGTTTTCCGGGCGGGAGGGCCTGGTGAGCAGTACTCC.

The chain's CDR3 is CASSQLQGALTGEQYF. The CDR3 coding sequence is TGTGCCAGCAGCCAATTACAGGGGGCCCTGACAGGAGAGCAGTACTTC. V and J are TRBV4-2 and TRBJ2-7; 9 positions agree with TRBD1. Trimming removed 2 bases from V and 7 bases from J; junction bases left unmatched: 12. The CDR3 loop spans 16 amino acids. CDR1 is LGHNA and CDR2 is YNFKEQ in the germline V gene.

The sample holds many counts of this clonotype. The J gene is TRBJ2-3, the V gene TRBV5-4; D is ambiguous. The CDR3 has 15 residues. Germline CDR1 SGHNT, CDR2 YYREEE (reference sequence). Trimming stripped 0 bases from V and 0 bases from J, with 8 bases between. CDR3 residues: CASSLAVGSTDTQYF. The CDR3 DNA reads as TGTGCCAGCAGCTTGGCCGTGGGGAGCACAGATACGCAGTATTTT.

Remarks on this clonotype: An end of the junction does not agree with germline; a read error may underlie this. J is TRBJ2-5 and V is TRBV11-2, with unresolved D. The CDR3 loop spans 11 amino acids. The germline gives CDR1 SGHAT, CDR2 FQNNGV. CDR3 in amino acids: CASSNRETQHF. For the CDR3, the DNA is TGTGCCAGCAGCAACCGAGAGACCCAGCACTTC.

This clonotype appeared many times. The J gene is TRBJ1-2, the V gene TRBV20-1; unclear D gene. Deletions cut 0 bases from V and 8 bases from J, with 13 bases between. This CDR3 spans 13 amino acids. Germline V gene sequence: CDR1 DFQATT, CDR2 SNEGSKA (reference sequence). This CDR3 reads CSARDGGDRGYTF. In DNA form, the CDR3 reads TGCAGTGCTAGAGACGGTGGGGATCGGGGCTACACCTTC.

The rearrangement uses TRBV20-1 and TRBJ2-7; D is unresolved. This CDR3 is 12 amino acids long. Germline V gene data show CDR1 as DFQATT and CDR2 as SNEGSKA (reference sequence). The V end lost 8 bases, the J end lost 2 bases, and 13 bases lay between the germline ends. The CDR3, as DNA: TGCAGTTCTAATGACATGACCTACGAGCAGTACTTC. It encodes CSSNDMTYEQYF.

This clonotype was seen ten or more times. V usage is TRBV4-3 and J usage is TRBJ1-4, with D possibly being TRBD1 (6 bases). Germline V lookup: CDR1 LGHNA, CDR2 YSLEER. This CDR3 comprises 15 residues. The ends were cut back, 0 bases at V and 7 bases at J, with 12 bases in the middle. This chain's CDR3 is CASSQERGRGEKLFF. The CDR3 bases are TGCGCCAGCAGCCAAGAAAGGGGGAGAGGTGAAAAACTGTTTTTT.

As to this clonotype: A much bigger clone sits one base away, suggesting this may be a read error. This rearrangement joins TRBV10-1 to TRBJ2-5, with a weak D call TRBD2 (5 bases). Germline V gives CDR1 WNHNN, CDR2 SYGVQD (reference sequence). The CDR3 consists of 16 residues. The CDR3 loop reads CATPEDDGNSQEIQYF. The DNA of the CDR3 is TGCGCCACCCCGGAGGACGACGGAAACTCGCAAGAGATCCAGTACTTC.

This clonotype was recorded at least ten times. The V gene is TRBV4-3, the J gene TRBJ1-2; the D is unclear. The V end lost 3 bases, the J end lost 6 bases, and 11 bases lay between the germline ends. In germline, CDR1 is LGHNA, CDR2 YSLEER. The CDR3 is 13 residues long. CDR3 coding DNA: TGCGCCAGCAGCCAGCAGGAGTATCATGGCTACACCTTC. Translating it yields CASSQQEYHGYTF.

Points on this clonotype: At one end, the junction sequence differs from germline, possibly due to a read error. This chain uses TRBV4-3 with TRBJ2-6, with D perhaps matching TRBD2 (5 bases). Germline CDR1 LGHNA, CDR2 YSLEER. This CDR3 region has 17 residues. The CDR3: CASTQEIEGSGANVLTF. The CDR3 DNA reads TGTGCCAGCACCCAAGAAATCGAGGGTTCTGGGGCCAACGTCCTGACTTTC.

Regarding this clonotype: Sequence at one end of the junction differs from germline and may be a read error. The CDR3 protein is CSVERQGGYYDYTF. CDR3 bases: TGCAGCGTTGAAAGACAGGGCGGCTACTATGACTACACCTTC. This chain connects TRBV29-1 to TRBJ1-2; 7 bases agree with TRBD1. The germline V gene encodes CDR1 SQVTM and CDR2 ANQGSEA. This CDR3 has 14 residues.

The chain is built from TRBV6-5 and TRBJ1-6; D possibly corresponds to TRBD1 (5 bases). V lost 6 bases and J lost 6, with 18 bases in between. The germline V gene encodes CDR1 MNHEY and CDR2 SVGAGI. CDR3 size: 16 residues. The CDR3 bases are TGTGCCAGCAGGAAGGAAGGGGATGTGGCTAATTCACCCCTCCACTTT. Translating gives CASRKEGDVANSPLHF.